The 25 T cell receptor beta chains presented below share a single source sample, sequenced in a study of shared clonotypes between healthy human individuals. The table came from immunoSEQ multiplex PCR; TCRdb's copy has only in-frame clones and leaves some out. The sample has 900,000 to 1,200,000 clones, more than 75% seen once. Specimen: memory CD4+ T cells from PBMCs. Subset noted: CD45RA-negative fraction. These receptors originate from a young man in good health. Some clones in this sample may be carry-over from other donors' samples.

The V and J genes are TRBV5-4 and TRBJ1-4; 9 nucleotides match TRBD1. The germline V gene has CDR1 SGHNT and CDR2 YYREEE (reference sequence). The CDR3 has 15 residues. V was clipped by 4 bases and J by 8 bases; unmatched bases: 9. The CDR3 here is CASSPTGTGLEKLFF. CDR3 bases: TGTGCCAGCAGCCCCACCGGGACAGGGTTGGAAAAACTGTTTTTT.

This sequence joins TRBV5-1 and TRBJ1-4; maybe TRBD1 (5 bases). Trimming removed 1 base at V and 8 bases at J, with 9 bases between. CDR3 length equals 13 residues. Germline V gene sequence: CDR1 SGHRS, CDR2 YFSETQ. The CDR3 sequence is CASSLRRGEKLFF. CDR3 sequence (DNA): TGCGCCAGCAGCTTGCGGAGGGGCGAAAAACTGTTTTTT.

In DNA form, the CDR3 reads TGTGCCAGCAGCTTAGTATCCGGGGGAAGGGGACAGCCCCAGCATTTT. Translation gives CASSLVSGGRGQPQHF. This chain connects TRBV7-9 to TRBJ1-5; a possible D gene is TRBD1 (5 bases). CDR3 length: 16 amino acids. The V gene's germline CDR1 is SEHNR and CDR2 FQNEAQ (reference sequence). The V and J ends lost 1 base and 7 bases respectively, with 17 bases between them. The entire variable domain, with the rest obtained from reference TRBV7-9 and TRBJ1-5, is as follows: DTGVSQNPRHKITKRGQNVTFRCDPISEHNRLYWYRQTLGQGPEFLTYFQNEAQLEKSRLLSDRFSAERPKGSFSTLEIQRTEQGDSAMYLCASSLVSGGRGQPQHFGDGTRLSIL.

This chain links TRBV5-4 with TRBJ1-2, with 9 bases identical to TRBD1. Germline V gene sequence: CDR1 SGHNT, CDR2 YYREEE (reference sequence). The CDR3 extends over 15 amino acids. The V and J ends lost 3 bases and 4 bases, in that order; junction bases with no gene match: 7. The CDR3 DNA is TGTGCCAGCAGCTCACGACAGGGGGACGCCTATGGCTACACCTTC. Encoded protein: CASSSRQGDAYGYTF.

In this sample, this clone turned up a few times. The J gene is TRBJ2-3, the V gene TRBV4-1, with 9 bases identical to TRBD2. The CDR3 runs to 16 residues. With 4 bases clipped from V and 4 bases from J, the junction kept 9 bases outside the gene matches. Looked up from germline, CDR1 is MGHRA and CDR2 is YSYEKL. The CDR3 sequence is CASSPQGAGGPDTQYF. CDR3 sequence (DNA): TGCGCCAGCAGCCCACAGGGTGCGGGAGGGCCAGATACGCAGTATTTT.

In its sample, this clone was seen once. The gene calls are TRBV2 and TRBJ2-1, with 8 bases lining up with TRBD2. Germline lookup yields CDR1 SNHLY and CDR2 FYNNEI. The CDR3 sequence is 17 residues long. Losses at the gene ends were 6 bases for V and 4 bases for J; bases not matched to a gene: 14. The CDR3 bases are TGTGCCAGCAGGGGGGGTTCTCGGGAGGGCCAGTACAATGAGCAGTTCTTC. Its translation: CASRGGSREGQYNEQFF.

The chain recombines TRBV6-5 with TRBJ2-3, with 8 bases lining up with TRBD2. V gave up 5 bases and J gave up 4 bases; unmatched junction bases: 8. The CDR3 is 15 residues long. Per germline, CDR1 MNHEY and CDR2 SVGAGI. The CDR3 DNA reads as TGTGCCAGCAGTACCGGGACTAGTCGGGCAGATACGCAGTATTTT. Translated, it gives CASSTGTSRADTQYF.

The chain links TRBV4-3 to TRBJ2-4; D is perhaps TRBD1 (6 bases). V was trimmed by 4 bases and J by 6 bases, leaving 16 bases between them. The CDR3 has 15 amino acids. Germline CDR1 reads LGHNA; CDR2 reads YSLEER. This chain's CDR3 is CASSRLDGRGNIQYF. CDR3 sequence (DNA): TGCGCCAGCAGCCGATTAGACGGCAGGGGAAACATTCAGTACTTC.

This chain connects TRBV5-1 to TRBJ2-3; D is perhaps TRBD1 (6 bases). V was cut by 3 bases and J by 2 bases, with 13 bases left in between. The CDR3 is 15 residues long. The germline V gene encodes CDR1 SGHRS and CDR2 YFSETQ. The CDR3 protein is CASSSGQLFTDTQYF. Written as DNA, the CDR3 is TGCGCCAGCAGCTCGGGACAACTCTTCACAGATACGCAGTATTTT.

There are many counts of this clone. The chain is built from TRBV28 and TRBJ2-3; perhaps TRBD1 as D (5 bases). Germline-derived CDR1 and CDR2 are MDHEN and SYDVKM. The CDR3 totals 16 residues. V lost 5 bases to trimming and J lost 8 bases, with 23 bases between them. CDR3 sequence reads: CASSGGGAPPDGTQYF. The CDR3 nucleotides read TGTGCCAGCAGTGGCGGTGGGGCCCCCCCCGATGGTACGCAGTATTTT. Full variable domain (outside the CDR3, taken from reference TRBV28 and TRBJ2-3): DVKVTQSSRYLVKRTGEKVFLECVQDMDHENMFWYRQDPGLGLRLIYFSYDVKMKEKGDIPEGYSVSREKKERFSLILESASTNQTSMYLCASSGGGAPPDGTQYFGPGTRLTVL.

The sample holds a few counts of this clone. V gene TRBV6-1 combines with J gene TRBJ2-7; D is ambiguous. Germline V gene data show CDR1 as MNHNS and CDR2 as SASEGT. The length of the CDR3 is 14 residues. V lost 6 bases and J lost 1, with 13 bases in between. The CDR3: CASSPRPESYEQYF. Written as DNA, the CDR3 is TGTGCCAGCAGCCCCCGGCCCGAATCCTACGAGCAGTACTTC.

This chain joins TRBV14 and TRBJ2-7, with a weak D call TRBD1 (6 bases). Trimming stripped 1 base from V and 7 bases from J, with 14 bases between. Germline CDR1 is SGHDN and CDR2 is FVKESK. This CDR3 contains 14 residues. The CDR3 nucleotides read TGTGCCAGCAGCCAAGTAGGGGACATAAGGGAGCAGTACTTC. It translates to CASSQVGDIREQYF. Using reference TRBV14 and TRBJ2-7 for the parts outside the CDR3, the full variable domain is EAGVTQFPSHSVIEKGQTVTLRCDPISGHDNLYWYRRVMGKEIKFLLHFVKESKQDESGMPNNRFLAERTGGTYSTLKVQPAELEDSGVYFCASSQVGDIREQYFGPGTRLTVT.

This rearrangement joins TRBV15 to TRBJ2-1; 10 bases agree with TRBD2. This CDR3 is built from 15 residues. Per germline, CDR1 LNHNV and CDR2 YYDKDF (reference sequence). V was pared by 4 bases and J by 4 bases, with 4 bases of the junction left unmatched. Here the CDR3 reads CATSTSGRYYNEQFF. The CDR3 DNA follows: TGTGCCACCAGCACTAGCGGGAGATATTACAATGAGCAGTTCTTC.

The rearrangement joins TRBV7-9 to TRBJ2-7; D not certain. Looked up from germline, CDR1 is SEHNR and CDR2 is FQNEAQ (reference sequence). The CDR3 extends over 13 amino acids. V was clipped by 2 bases and J by 5 bases, with 10 bases between them. The CDR3 protein is CASSLIALNEQYF. DNA of the CDR3: TGTGCCAGCAGCTTAATCGCGTTGAACGAGCAGTACTTC.

V and J are TRBV29-1 and TRBJ2-3; possibly TRBD2 for D (7 bases). The CDR3 runs to 12 residues. Trimming left V 6 bases short and J 4 bases short, with 11 bases between. Looked up from germline, CDR1 is SQVTM and CDR2 is ANQGSEA. The CDR3 nucleotides read TGCAGCGTGAGGGAGGGGGCAGATACGCAGTATTTT. Its translation: CSVREGADTQYF.

The chain recombines TRBV28 with TRBJ1-5; no clear D gene. The CDR3 contains 12 residues. V dropped 5 bases and J dropped 6 bases, with 8 bases sitting between them. CDR1 is MDHEN and CDR2 is SYDVKM in the germline V gene. The CDR3 loop reads CASSPTVQPQHF. CDR3 coding DNA: TGTGCCAGCAGTCCAACAGTTCAGCCCCAGCATTTT.

V is TRBV30 and J is TRBJ2-2, with D hard to call. CDR3 length equals 13 residues. Trimming removed 4 bases from V and 5 bases from J, with 11 bases in between. The V gene's germline CDR1 is GTSNPN and CDR2 SVGIG (reference sequence). CDR3 sequence: CAWMLERTGELFF. The CDR3 DNA reads as TGTGCCTGGATGCTGGAGAGGACCGGGGAGCTGTTTTTT.

This rearrangement joins TRBV7-2 to TRBJ2-1; the match to TRBD2 covers 14 bases. Germline V gene lookup returns CDR1 SGHTA and CDR2 FQGNSA. The CDR3 contains 19 residues. The ends lost 1 base at V and 1 base at J; junction bases unmatched: 6. This CDR3 reads CASSLVGTSGSGSYNEQFF. For the CDR3, the DNA is TGTGCCAGCAGCTTAGTGGGGACTAGCGGGAGCGGGTCCTACAATGAGCAGTTCTTC.

V and J are TRBV28 and TRBJ2-1, with 9 bases aligning to TRBD2. This CDR3 comprises 15 residues. V dropped 5 bases and J dropped 9; count of bases not matched to a gene: 11. CDR1 is MDHEN, CDR2 SYDVKM, per germline. DNA of the CDR3: TGTGCCAGCAGTGACTCGACTAGCGGAAGAGGTGAGCAGTTCTTC. Translated: CASSDSTSGRGEQFF.

The chain links TRBV11-2 to TRBJ1-2; D might be TRBD1 (6 bases). With 5 bases removed from V and 4 bases from J, the gap between germline ends came to 14 bases. From germline, CDR1 is SGHAT and CDR2 FQNNGV. The CDR3 is 14 residues long. As DNA, the CDR3 is TGTGCCAGCAGCCCCGCAGGGGCCCTCTATGGCTACACCTTC. Translation gives CASSPAGALYGYTF.

J is TRBJ2-1 and V is TRBV23-1, with TRBD1 identical over 7 bases. TRBV23-1 is recorded as an ORF, its role being uncertain. This CDR3 region has 18 residues. J was trimmed by 2 bases and V by 2 bases; bases with no gene match: 12. The CDR3, as DNA: TGCGCCAGCAGTCAAAGGGGGCTGAGGCAGGGGGCCTACAATGAGCAGTTCTTC. The encoded protein is CASSQRGLRQGAYNEQFF.

J is TRBJ2-1 and V is TRBV28; perhaps TRBD2 as D (6 bases). Germline V lookup: CDR1 MDHEN, CDR2 SYDVKM. V lost 7 bases and J lost 9, with 7 bases in between. The CDR3 is made up of 10 amino acids. In nucleotides, the CDR3 is TGTGCCAGCATGGGGGGTGAGCAGTTCTTC. Translating gives CASMGGEQFF.

J is TRBJ2-3 and V is TRBV7-2, with 8 positions matching TRBD2. This CDR3 is 17 amino acids long. Trimming removed 1 base from V and 1 base from J; junction bases left unmatched: 7. In germline, CDR1 is SGHTA, CDR2 FQGNSA. In nucleotides, the CDR3 is TGTGCCAGCAGCTTAGATAGGCTAGCGGGCCGCACAGATACGCAGTATTTT. Translated: CASSLDRLAGRTDTQYF.

This clone was recorded many times. V and J are TRBV6-1 and TRBJ2-1; 7 bases agree with TRBD2. The length of the CDR3 is 15 residues. Germline assignment: CDR1 MNHNS and CDR2 SASEGT. After removal of 4 bases from V and 5 bases from J, the junction contained 8 bases not matched to a gene. The CDR3 nucleotides are TGTGCCAGCAGTGCTCGTGGACTAGGACACAATGAGCAGTTCTTC. Residues: CASSARGLGHNEQFF.

V usage is TRBV6-5 and J usage is TRBJ2-7; TRBD1 agrees at 8 bases. Trimming took 5 bases from V and 4 from J; bases not matched to a gene: 10. Looked up from germline, CDR1 is MNHEY and CDR2 is SVGAGI. This CDR3 spans 15 amino acids. CDR3 sequence: CASSRRTGGSYEQYF. The DNA for the CDR3 is TGTGCCAGCAGTCGCCGTACAGGGGGTAGTTACGAGCAGTACTTC.